Shown below are 23 T cell receptor beta chains from a single sample sequenced in a study of T cells in Graves' hyperthyroidism and ophthalmopathy. From RNA transcripts, TCR beta CDR3 regions were amplified. Initially, a first-round RT-PCR of the TCR CDR3 employed the HTBI primer set. TCRdb fed the multiplex PCR reads into MiXCR, producing one record per CDR3 protein. The data contain approximately 870,000 distinct CDR3 sequences, around 38% of them seen just once; the ten biggest clones take up around 10%. What was sequenced was blood. These receptors were collected from a young man with Graves' hyperthyroidism.

This clonotype has only a few counts. The genes are TRBV6-6 and TRBJ1-2; D is uncertain. The germline V gene encodes CDR1 MNHNY and CDR2 SVGAGI (reference sequence). The germline V and J ends were trimmed by 2 bases and 8 bases, with 6 bases remaining between them. There are 11 residues in the CDR3. DNA of the CDR3: TGTGCCAGCAGTTACCCGGGGGGCTACACCTTC. It codes for CASSYPGGYTF.

In regard to this clonotype: Since a much larger clone is just one base distant, this may be a read error. The chain couples TRBV2 to TRBJ2-7; unclear D gene. There are 14 residues in the CDR3. V gave up 11 bases and J gave up 0 bases, with 17 bases separating them. Germline-derived CDR1 and CDR2 are SNHLY and FYNNEI. CDR3 loop: CACRAGSGSYEQYF. The CDR3 coding sequence is TGTGCCTGCCGTGCCGGGTCGGGCTCCTACGAGCAGTACTTC. The full variable domain, in which reference TRBV2 and TRBJ2-7 provide the parts outside the CDR3, is EPEVTQTPSHQVTQMGQEVILRCVPISNHLYFYWYRQILGQKVEFLVSFYNNEISEKSEIFDDQFSVERPDGSNFTLKIRSTKLEDSAMYFCACRAGSGSYEQYFGPGTRLTVT.

This clonotype was observed at least ten times. CDR3 coding DNA: TGCAGCGGTGCGACAGGGGATGACACTGAAGCTTTCTTT. Translating it yields CSGATGDDTEAFF. This chain joins TRBV29-1 and TRBJ1-1; TRBD1 matches at 8 bases. Per germline, CDR1 SQVTM and CDR2 ANQGSEA. The CDR3 runs 13 residues. J lost 3 bases, V lost 7 bases, and 7 bases had no gene match.

The gene calls are TRBV5-1 and TRBJ2-2; 9 nucleotides align to TRBD2. V was clipped by 3 bases and J by 1 base; unmatched bases: 4. CDR1 and CDR2 from the germline V gene are SGHRS and YFSETQ. This CDR3 comprises 16 residues. The CDR3 spells CASSWGLAQNTGELFF. For the CDR3, the DNA is TGCGCCAGCAGCTGGGGACTAGCTCAGAACACCGGGGAGCTGTTTTTT.

The rearrangement uses TRBV6-1 and TRBJ2-5, with D possibly TRBD1 on 6 matching bases. This CDR3 has 14 residues. Germline V gene sequence: CDR1 MNHNS, CDR2 SASEGT. V was trimmed by 5 bases and J by 4 bases, leaving 14 bases between them. DNA of the CDR3: TGTGCCAGCAGTCGCCACAGGGACGGAGAGACCCAGTACTTC. Translating it yields CASSRHRDGETQYF.

The rearrangement links TRBV9 to TRBJ1-2; tentative D call: TRBD1 (5 bases). V lost 4 bases to trimming and J lost 7 bases, with 20 bases between them. Per the germline V gene, CDR1 is SGDLS and CDR2 is YYNGEE. This CDR3 has 15 amino acids. The CDR3 sequence is CASSLEAGEGGGYTF. CDR3 nucleotide sequence: TGTGCCAGCAGCTTAGAAGCGGGGGAGGGAGGTGGCTACACCTTC.

The gene calls are TRBV6-5 and TRBJ1-5; no reliable D call. The CDR3 loop spans 13 amino acids. V was clipped by 6 bases and J by 9 bases, with 15 bases between them. Germline assignment: CDR1 MNHEY and CDR2 SVGAGI. The CDR3 nucleotides are TGTGCCAGCAGGCGGAACATACGAGGGCCCCAGCATTTT. Translating it yields CASRRNIRGPQHF.

For this clonotype: This may arise from a read error, as a much more abundant clone is one base away. This chain links TRBV7-6 with TRBJ2-5; 10 nucleotides line up with TRBD2. The CDR3 is 15 amino acids. With 7 bases clipped from V and 4 bases from J, the junction kept 9 bases outside the gene matches. Germline assignment: CDR1 SGHVS and CDR2 FNYEAQ. CDR3 sequence reads: CASTPLAGDVETQYF. The CDR3 nucleotides read TGTGCCAGCACACCTCTAGCGGGAGATGTAGAGACCCAGTACTTC.

V gene TRBV29-1 combines with J gene TRBJ1-2, with TRBD1 matching over 7 bases. Trimming removed 8 bases from V and 3 bases from J; junction bases left unmatched: 6. CDR1 is SQVTM and CDR2 is ANQGSEA in the germline V gene. This CDR3 is built from 12 residues. The CDR3 sequence is CSFGTGDYGYTF. The CDR3, as DNA: TGCAGCTTTGGTACAGGGGACTATGGCTACACCTTC.

This clonotype was found many times. The chain employs TRBV19 and TRBJ1-2; 7 positions match TRBD1. This CDR3 comprises 12 residues. Trimming removed 10 bases from V and 4 bases from J; junction bases left unmatched: 6. CDR1 and CDR2 from the germline V gene are LNHDA and SQIVND (reference sequence). CDR3 loop: CAISQGPYGYTF. For the CDR3, the DNA is TGTGCCATTTCACAGGGGCCCTATGGCTACACCTTC.

The rearrangement uses TRBV6-5 and TRBJ1-2, with D maybe TRBD1 (5 bases). CDR3 length: 14 residues. CDR1 is MNHEY, CDR2 SVGAGI, per germline. The germline V and J ends were trimmed by 2 bases and 7 bases, with 14 bases remaining between them. CDR3 protein: CASSYQGGGGGYTF. CDR3 DNA: TGTGCCAGCAGTTACCAGGGTGGGGGAGGTGGCTACACCTTC.

This clonotype occurred a few times. One end of the junction does not line up with germline, which may come from a read error. The chain recombines TRBV7-9 with TRBJ2-5, with D possibly being TRBD1 (6 bases). Germline lookup yields CDR1 SEHNR and CDR2 FQNEAQ (reference sequence). The CDR3 runs 15 residues. As DNA, the CDR3 is TGCGCCAGCAGCTTTTCGCTAACAGGGAGTGAGACCCAGTACTTC. Amino acid sequence: CASSFSLTGSETQYF.

This clonotype has more than one count but fewer than ten. V gene TRBV25-1 combines with J gene TRBJ2-5, with D possibly matching TRBD1 (5 bases). The germline V gene has CDR1 MGHDK and CDR2 SYGVNS. Trimming removed 5 bases from V and 1 base from J, with 11 bases in between. The CDR3 loop spans 14 amino acids. CDR3 sequence: CASSPSQGQETQYF. The CDR3 nucleotides are TGTGCCAGCAGTCCCTCTCAGGGCCAAGAGACCCAGTACTTC.

The chain combines TRBV7-2 with TRBJ2-5, with TRBD2 identical over 11 bases. Germline V CDR1 and CDR2: SGHTA, FQGNSA. The trim removed 1 base at V and 5 bases at J, leaving 6 bases unmatched. The CDR3 has 16 residues. This CDR3 reads CASSLVIAGGRETQYF. The CDR3, as DNA: TGTGCCAGCAGCTTAGTCATAGCGGGGGGGCGGGAGACCCAGTACTTC. Complete variable domain (other parts from reference TRBV7-2 and TRBJ2-5): GAGVSQSPSNKVTEKGKDVELRCDPISGHTALYWYRQSLGQGLEFLIYFQGNSAPDKSGLPSDRFSAERTGGSVSTLTIQRTQQEDSAVYLCASSLVIAGGRETQYFGPGTRLLVL.

The chain couples TRBV7-9 to TRBJ2-7; the D gene could be TRBD1 or TRBD2 (5 bases each). The CDR3 loop spans 14 amino acids. Trimming took off 5 bases at V and 2 bases at J, with 13 bases between the two ends. Per germline, CDR1 SEHNR and CDR2 FQNEAQ (reference sequence). As DNA, the CDR3 is TGTGCCAGCAGCGAGGAGGACATCCCCTACGAGCAGTACTTC. Its translation is CASSEEDIPYEQYF.

This chain uses TRBV11-2 with TRBJ1-1; 8 nucleotides match TRBD1. The CDR3 loop spans 18 amino acids. Germline CDR1 is SGHAT and CDR2 is FQNNGV. V lost 4 bases to trimming and J lost 3 bases; unmatched junction nucleotides: 16. CDR3 residues: CASSSNSGQGLRDTEAFF. The DNA for the CDR3 is TGTGCCAGCAGCTCGAACTCCGGACAGGGTCTACGGGACACTGAAGCTTTCTTT.

This clonotype was detected many times. This chain uses TRBV9 with TRBJ1-1; D unresolved. CDR1 SGDLS and CDR2 YYNGEE come from the germline V gene. Trimming left V 0 bases short and J 8 bases short, with 8 bases between. CDR3 length: 12 residues. The CDR3 DNA reads as TGTGCCAGCAGCGTAGGCGACGTAGAAGCTTTCTTT. Translating gives CASSVGDVEAFF. Based on the CDR3 plus reference TRBV9 and TRBJ1-1, the full variable domain is DSGVTQTPKHLITATGQRVTLRCSPRSGDLSVYWYQQSLDQGLQFLIQYYNGEERAKGNILERFSAQQFPDLHSELNLSSLELGDSALYFCASSVGDVEAFFGQGTRLTVV.

The table lists this clonotype with many counts. The V call is TRBV7-9, the J call TRBJ1-1; no definite D call. The CDR3 is 16 residues long. With 0 bases removed from V and 11 bases from J, the gap between germline ends came to 22 bases. Germline CDR1 and CDR2: SEHNR and FQNEAQ (reference sequence). The CDR3 spells CASSLAMSISFGPAFF. CDR3 DNA: TGTGCCAGCAGCTTAGCCATGTCGATCTCATTTGGGCCTGCTTTCTTT. Full variable domain (remainder filled in from reference TRBV7-9 and TRBJ1-1): DTGVSQNPRHKITKRGQNVTFRCDPISEHNRLYWYRQTLGQGPEFLTYFQNEAQLEKSRLLSDRFSAERPKGSFSTLEIQRTEQGDSAMYLCASSLAMSISFGPAFFGQGTRLTVV.

This clonotype showed up just once. CDR3 coding DNA: TGCGCCAGCAGCCAAGGCGGAGGTCGAATAGAGACCCAGTACTTC. This codes for CASSQGGGRIETQYF. The chain employs TRBV4-1 and TRBJ2-5; tentative D call: TRBD2 (5 bases). Germline CDR1 and CDR2: MGHRA and YSYEKL. V was cut by 1 base and J by 4 bases, with 13 bases left in between. The CDR3 is made up of 15 amino acids.

The CDR3 loop is CASSLYRGGPGNTGELFF. The CDR3 nucleotides are TGTGCCAGCAGCCTCTACAGGGGCGGGCCCGGGAACACCGGGGAGCTGTTTTTT. The chain uses TRBV7-9 and TRBJ2-2; TRBD1 agrees at 7 bases. CDR1 is SEHNR and CDR2 is FQNEAQ in the germline V gene (reference sequence). CDR3 length equals 18 residues. V lost 5 bases, J lost 1 base, and 13 bases stayed unmatched.

In this sample, this clonotype turned up many times. The chain links TRBV29-1 to TRBJ1-3; perhaps TRBD1 as D (5 bases). Trimming removed 6 bases at V and 9 bases at J, with 15 bases between. Germline V gene sequence: CDR1 SQVTM, CDR2 ANQGSEA. The CDR3 is 12 amino acids. The CDR3 sequence: CSVGPSGGTIYF. The CDR3 DNA sequence: TGCAGCGTCGGCCCGAGTGGGGGCACCATATATTTT.

This clonotype was counted only a few times. V usage is TRBV12-3 or TRBV12-4 and J usage is TRBJ2-5, with 7 bases that match TRBD1. Unmatched junction bases numbered 7, after V lost 2 bases and J lost 1 base. The CDR3 runs 16 residues. CDR3 in amino acids: CASSLMGRGTQETQYF. CDR3 coding DNA: TGTGCCAGCAGTTTAATGGGCAGGGGGACCCAAGAGACCCAGTACTTC.

This clonotype was picked up a small number of times. The chain joins TRBV12-3 or TRBV12-4 to TRBJ2-5; the match to TRBD2 covers 7 bases. J was trimmed by 4 bases and V by 7 bases; bases with no gene match: 9. The CDR3 covers 14 residues. The CDR3 loop reads CASNPRGSGETQYF. The CDR3 DNA follows: TGTGCCAGCAACCCGCGGGGGAGTGGAGAGACCCAGTACTTC.